This T cell receptor beta chain was captured in a study of blood T cell repertoires in COVID-19. At the level of the study: Acute-phase and convalescent COVID-19 samples originated in the United States, Italy and Spain. Nucleic acid was either cDNA or gDNA, and it came from T cells, B-cell-depleted T cells, or PBMCs.

V shed 2 bases and J shed 1 base, with 12 bases lying between them. CDR3 length: 16 amino acids. From germline, CDR1 is MDHEN and CDR2 SYDVKM. Source study methods: Reference gene primer amplification in the assay estimated nucleated cell counts. Sequenced by immunoSEQ multiplex PCR; TCRdb stores in-frame clones only, minus some. V, J and clone size reflect that table, while D and trimming were determined from the DNA. The sample includes tens of thousands of clones, approximately 80% seen only once; the top ten take about 3.9%. The sequence was obtained from a woman aged 55 to 70 with acute or convalescent COVID-19. This chain connects TRBV28 to TRBJ2-4, with a weak D call TRBD1 (5 bases). The sample comprised peripheral blood. The CDR3 loop is CASSLLAQGAKNIQYF. CDR3 sequence (DNA): TGTGCCAGCAGTTTACTCGCGCAGGGTGCCAAAAACATTCAGTACTTC.